Sequencing of this T cell receptor beta chain was carried out in a study of CD8+ T cells in alopecia areata. About the research overall: Each of the treated patients was given oral tofacitinib, 5 to 10 mg twice daily, for moderate-to-severe alopecia areata.

The treatment: oral pan-JAK inhibitor, 5-10 mg twice daily. Alopecia areata patients had lesional scalp punch biopsies and peripheral blood taken from them. Sorting of PBMCs yielded the CD4+ and CD8+ T cells. TCR sequencing used cDNA made by reverse transcription of extracted RNA. Assay used: immunoSEQ multiplex PCR; TCRdb lists only in-frame clones, some missing. Of some 180,000 clones listed, 40% to 65% are singletons. The sample here was CD8+ T cells sorted from blood, taken at week 24, from a patient treated with tofacitinib. The receptor comes from a human donor with alopecia areata.

Written as DNA, the CDR3 is TGTGCCAGCAGCTTAGTAGGCGGGGAGGAGCAGTACTTC. It specifies CASSLVGGEEQYF. The chain links TRBV7-8 to TRBJ2-7; TRBD2 is a possible D gene (6 bases). V was shortened by 1 base and J by 7 bases, with 11 bases between the two germline ends. Per germline, CDR1 SGHVS and CDR2 FQNEAQ. The CDR3 is made up of 13 amino acids.